Listed here is a single T cell receptor (beta chain). This clonotype has only one observation. Its antigen target is currently unknown. No quality values exist for individual bases; no much larger clone is one base distant. The data are from a study of blood T cells in healthy people across ages (dated by TCRdb to between 2014 and 2017). Background on the whole study: In model experiments, template switching captured roughly one uniquely barcoded TCR beta cDNA molecule for every two T cells. The study measured age-related changes in TCR beta repertoire diversity using deep sequencing normalized with unique cDNA molecular identifiers. Two additional independent replicas of 1 million unique cDNA reads from the same blood draw were analyzed for two donors (one aged 18 to 30 and one aged 80 or older). To avoid experimental bias, donors of different ages were randomly spread across the sequencing lanes. Four age groups were formed from the donors: young (average approximately 15 years), middle-aged (around 37), aged (roughly 58) and long-lived (around 82).

Library method: 5' RACE. The run used an Illumina HiSeq 2500. A second 7 to 11 cycle PCR used a sample-barcoded 5' primer and a J-beta primer mix. A unique molecular identifier was introduced onto each TCR beta cDNA molecule by a template-switch 5' adaptor carrying 12 random nucleotides. Each sample yielded at least 3 million CDR3-containing paired-end reads. First-strand cDNA synthesis was performed from all RNA using the Mint cDNA synthesis kit, with priming by a TRBC-specific oligonucleotide. Following uracil-DNA glycosylase treatment, a first 18-cycle PCR with universal primers M1SS and BC2_uni_R was performed on all cDNA. In the authors' own workflow: Each sample was normalized by randomly selecting 1 million high-quality reads, each carrying a distinct molecular identifier. Instead of being binned into consensus sequences, reads that shared molecular identifiers were thrown out. MiTCR, set to a Q25 quality threshold and the strictest error-elimination algorithm, was used for CDR3 identification, clonotype clustering and error correction. Lower-bound total TCR beta diversity was estimated with a nonparametric unseen species model using Euler transformation. The public reads were reprocessed in TCRdb via fastp at Q25 and MiXCR, keeping in-frame beta chains. A single entry per CDR3 protein holds the most common genes and DNA from its merged rows. The V and J calls and clone size are TCRdb's, not the authors'. The sample table records about 1.8 million distinct CDR3 sequences; roughly 49% of these occur just once. The top ten clones comprise 2.1% of the sample.

Spanning cysteine to phenylalanine, the CDR3 consists of 13 amino acids. CDR3 DNA is the only sequence kept; it has 39 bases, read in frame from the first base. The germline V gene (reference sequence) specifies DFQATT as CDR1 and SNEGSKA as CDR2. The donors were some 39 Caucasian individuals from Russia, aged roughly 6 to 90 years, who were systemically healthy. Each donor gave ten milliliters of peripheral blood, collected into EDTA-treated Vacutainer tubes. Ficoll-Paque density-gradient centrifugation was used to isolate PBMCs, with at least 6.5 million per sample. Trizol reagent was used to extract total RNA from PBMCs, with at least 6 micrograms per sample. For every donor, an aliquot of PBMCs went through flow cytometry to measure the percentages of naive CD45RAhigh/CD27high T cells. On the study overall, not on this receptor specifically: The percentage of naive T cells measured by flow cytometry correlated strongly with observed TCR beta diversity. Because the CMV infection status of the donors was unknown, age-related changes in expanded clonotypes may potentially have been confounded. Observed TCR beta diversity per million T cells fell roughly linearly with age, and a significant reduction was already apparent by age roughly 40. Estimates of total diversity based on one million sequenced T cells were considered lower bounds and underestimates. Conclusive comparison of naive and antigen-experienced compartments was prevented by the profiling of bulk unsorted PBMCs. Compared with the aged group, the long-lived group had more naive CD4+ T cells, fewer expanded clones and increased TCR diversity, suggesting age selection.

The origin of this receptor is a woman aged 40 to 49 in good health. The sequence is built from TRBV20-1 and TRBJ1-6; tentative D gene TRBD1, with 6 bases matching. The sequencing sample was made of blood. The CDR3 protein: CITDSNPDSPLHF. The sequence in DNA is TGCATTACGGACAGTAACCCTGATTCACCCCTCCACTTT.